This T cell receptor beta chain derives from a study of cytomegalovirus exposure and HLA in healthy donors. Germline trimming cut 2 bases from V and 8 bases from J; bases unmatched to any gene: 5. The CDR3 runs 13 residues. The germline gives CDR1 SGHVS, CDR2 FQNEAQ. A multiplex PCR was run with 60 Vbeta primers and 13 Jbeta primers. Generated by immunoSEQ multiplex PCR, the TCRdb table keeps only in-frame clones and is missing some. This repertoire shows roughly 230,000 clones, 80% to 95% found once; its top ten account for around 1.7%. The chain uses TRBV7-8 and TRBJ2-7; 8 nucleotides line up with TRBD1. Material: PBMCs. This sequence originates from a girl aged 2 to 10 in good health and CMV-seronegative. CDR3 nucleotide sequence: TGTGCCAGCAGCTTATGGACAGGGAGCAAGCAGTACTTC. Translation gives CASSLWTGSKQYF. Drawing the rest from reference TRBV7-8 and TRBJ2-7, the complete variable domain is GAGVSQSPRYKVAKRGQDVALRCDPISGHVSLFWYQQALGQGPEFLTYFQNEAQLDKSGLPSDRFFAERPEGSVSTLKIQRTQQEDSAVYLCASSLWTGSKQYFGPGTRLTVT.